This T cell receptor (beta chain) came from a study of blood T cell repertoires in COVID-19 (dated by TCRdb to about 2020). In terms of the full investigation: Samples covering the acute and convalescent phases of COVID-19 were provided by collaborators in the United States, Italy and Spain. Where HLA class I and class II types were available, the types were taken from metadata supplied by the sample provider, not from assay-based typing. The material from the prospective study consisted of cDNA or gDNA derived from T cells, B-cell-depleted T cells, or PBMCs. A freely available public database, intended as a resource for researchers studying the immune response to SARS-CoV-2, is where the repertoires were released. The dataset comprised deeply sampled blood TCRbeta repertoires from subjects exposed to, actively infected with, or recovered from COVID-19. The samples were drawn from the first 160 participants of the ongoing ImmuneRACE study and from 1,254 subjects provided by 6 global collaborators. A de-identified subject ID, COVID-19 status, age in years and sex were almost always included in the sample metadata.

TCRbeta CDR3 regions were amplified from genomic DNA by means of the immunoSEQ Assay, a bias-controlled multiplex PCR. Per the authors' processing: Within the assay, amplification of reference gene primers was used to estimate how many nucleated cells each sample contained. To quantify the absolute abundance of each unique TCRbeta CDR3 rearrangement, sequence reads were collapsed and filtered. Productive Simpson clonality was computed per sample as the square root of Simpson's diversity index over productive rearrangements. TCRdb stores this immuneACCESS table with in-frame sequences only. Part of the clones is absent; in the studies checked, under half of the shortfall reflects unresolved V genes, and no reason is known for the rest. For V, J and clone size, that table is used; D and trimming come from the DNA. This sample comprises tens of thousands of clones, approximately 85% of them detected only once. The top ten constitute roughly 4.6% of the sample.

V has 0 bases trimmed and J has 2 bases trimmed; junction bases matching no gene number 1. Reading from cysteine to phenylalanine, the CDR3 counts 16 amino acids. Left in the record is the CDR3 DNA by itself, 48 bases read in frame from the first base. The germline V gene sets CDR1 to MNHEY and CDR2 to SVGAGI. Broad study findings and their caveats: How much clinical and demographic metadata was included differed by source and by participant, and the metadata was provided uncurated.

The collaborating institutions used their own protocols to collect whole blood in K2EDTA tubes. For TCRbeta analysis, collaborator samples were shipped as frozen whole blood, as isolated PBMCs, or as DNA extracted from either sample type. Concerning this clone itself: Its target antigen remains unknown. Per-base quality was not reported, and no clone a single base away is much larger than it.

Sequenced material: peripheral blood. The receptor comes from a man older than 75 with acute or convalescent COVID-19. The chain is encoded by TRBV6-5 joined to TRBJ2-6; 7 nucleotides in the junction match TRBD1. The nucleotides are TGTGCCAGCAGTTACTCGACAGGGACTGGGGCCAACGTCCTGACTTTC. This is translated as CASSYSTGTGANVLTF.